The present T cell receptor (beta chain) was sequenced within a study of T cells in localized non-small cell lung cancer (dated by TCRdb to 2020 to 2022). In the study overall: Comparing tumors with uninvolved tumor-adjacent lungs, the study looked at the T cell repertoires of hundreds of patients with early-stage NSCLC. The mean age of the NSCLC patients was roughly 70 years, with 120 to 150 men and over 100 women. The cohort was made up of 200 to 250 treatment-naive NSCLC patients whose localized lung tumors had been resected.

Overall study results and their limits: Of the top 100 tumor clones, a median of roughly 56 were detected in paired uninvolved adjacent lung; roughly 29 were also among that lung's top 100. Because multi-region sequencing of the tumors was not done, intratumor heterogeneity could not be ruled out. Longer overall survival was associated with higher T cell density in blood, whereas shorter survival was associated with higher clonality in adjacent lung. Uninvolved tumor-adjacent lung showed the highest T cell clonality, higher than tumor, which suggests more focused antigenic responses in the uninvolved tumor-adjacent lung. Since the design was exploratory, TCR variables were selected using unadjusted p-values with no false-discovery rate correction.

The CDR3 covers 14 residues, taking in both the cysteine and the phenylalanine. Of all the DNA, just the CDR3 is kept, 42 bases in frame from base 1. The junction carries 7 bases between V and J, which are trimmed by 2 bases and 0 bases respectively. Reading the germline V gene gives CDR1 MGHDK and CDR2 SYGVNS. The immunoSEQ Assay was used to sequence TCR beta CDR3 regions from DNA. As for the original processing: To compute T cell density, TCR beta template counts were normalized to usable DNA, which was estimated by amplifying housekeeping genes. The preseqR package was used to estimate richness by extrapolating to 400,000 templates for PBMC samples and to 120,000 templates for tissue samples. Clonality was calculated as one minus Pielou's evenness. Differential abundance testing on productive amino-acid clonotypes, with a minimum total count of 5 and an alpha of 0.1, was used to identify tissue-enriched TCRs. Repertoire overlap between compartments was quantified with the Jaccard Index and Morisita Overlap Index. GLIPH grouped TCR beta CDR3s together with public tetramer-defined viral CDR3s, and a viral motif had to include at least three viral sequences and also show V-gene enrichment. The table was pulled from immuneACCESS by TCRdb, which kept in-frame rearrangements only. Such tables lose some clones; where checked, under half of the loss comes from unresolved V genes, and the rest has no known cause. That table supplies the V and J calls and clone size; D and trimming were determined from the DNA. The sample yields some 22,000 clones; 84% were counted once. The top ten constitute roughly 4.8% of the sample.

At diagnosis, peripheral blood, uninvolved tumor-adjacent lung and tumor were collected and were preserved as a mix of fresh-frozen and FFPE material. Blood samples were analyzed as peripheral blood mononuclear cells for TCR repertoire profiling. About this clone: Its cognate antigen has yet to be identified. Nothing much larger sits one base from this clone, and base qualities are not available.

The clonotype comes from a man aged 35 to 69 with stage II lung adenocarcinoma. The chain is encoded by TRBV25-1 joined to TRBJ1-1; no D segment can be confidently identified. The sequencing used PBMCs, collected before any cancer treatment. This receptor carries the CDR3 CASSEDPMNTEAFF. Here is the DNA: TGTGCCAGCAGTGAAGATCCCATGAACACTGAAGCTTTCTTT.